The source of this TCR beta chain is a study of T cell responses to AZD1222 COVID-19 vaccine. Study observations and caveats: Donor demographics were predominantly white British with a female majority; clonal diversity may be underestimated. At baseline, seropositivity was found in only six or seven AZD1222 recipients.

This CDR3 has 14 residues. The V and J ends lost 2 bases and 4 bases respectively, with 11 bases between them. Germline CDR1 and CDR2: MNHEY and SMNVEV (reference sequence). This clone was seen only once. Antigen unknown. Libraries were prepared by immunoSEQ multiplex PCR; TCRdb keeps only in-frame clonotypes and omits some of them. Of 84,000 or so clones in the sample, approximately 90% were seen once. The source of this sequence is an adult in good health. The specimen comprised peripheral blood, sampled on day 0 of AZD1222 vaccination. The gene calls are TRBV27 and TRBJ1-2; D possibly corresponds to TRBD1 (5 bases). CDR3 sequence: CASSLGGSSYGYTF. The CDR3 coding sequence is TGTGCCAGCAGTTTAGGGGGAAGCAGCTATGGCTACACCTTC.